The present T cell receptor beta chain was sequenced within a study of T cells after posttransplantation cyclophosphamide. Produced via immunoSEQ multiplex PCR; TCRdb's table is partial and in-frame only. The profile covers around 35,000 clones, none occurring a single time. This clone was counted ten times or more. The V gene's germline CDR1 is SGHRS and CDR2 YFSETQ. V was cut by 7 bases and J by 8 bases, with 16 bases left in between. CDR3 length equals 13 residues. What was sequenced was PBMCs. The chain employs TRBV5-1 and TRBJ2-1; D perhaps matches TRBD1 (6 bases). The clonotype was recovered from a woman between 50 and 59 years old in good health and a related stem cell transplant donor. This CDR3 is CASHLGAVDEQFF. The CDR3 DNA reads TGCGCCAGCCACCTGGGGGCCGTAGATGAGCAGTTCTTC.